A single sample is the source of the 16 T cell receptor beta chains below, sequenced in a study of T-cell memory formation after mild COVID-19 (dated by TCRdb to about 2021). Receptor libraries were prepared by 5' RACE. This sample was sequenced with an Illumina NovaSeq 6000. The public reads were reprocessed in TCRdb via fastp at Q25 and MiXCR, keeping in-frame beta chains. Each CDR3 protein gets just one entry, which takes the most common genes and DNA from the rows behind it. The table for this sample lists roughly 150,000 distinct CDR3 sequences; around 13% of them were counted only once. The leading ten clones occupy approximately 3.6% of the sample. Sequencing was done on a sample of PBMCs or a T cell subset sorted from them (not recorded which). The origin of the receptors is a man in his late teens or twenties who had mild COVID-19 (a few samples of this study predate the infection). The sample titles of this study are shuffled in the database, so cell type and time point are left out; the donor was told from shared clones.

The chain is built from TRBV7-3 and TRBJ2-3; 7 bases are shared with TRBD2. This CDR3 has 17 amino acids. Germline trimming cut 3 bases from V and 1 base from J; bases unmatched to any gene: 10. Germline CDR1 is SGHTA and CDR2 is FQGTGA. CDR3 protein: CASSFRLRGDRTDTQYF. Written as DNA, the CDR3 is TGTGCCAGCAGCTTTCGGCTTCGGGGGGACCGCACAGATACGCAGTATTTT. Variable domain in full (rest from reference TRBV7-3 and TRBJ2-3): GAGVSQTPSNKVTEKGKYVELRCDPISGHTALYWYRQSLGQGPEFLIYFQGTGAADDSGLPNDRFFAVRPEGSVSTLKIQRTERGDSAVYLCASSFRLRGDRTDTQYFGPGTRLTVL.

This clonotype was detected a few times. The chain has TRBV28 and TRBJ2-2; D could derive from TRBD1 or TRBD2 (5 bases each). The CDR3 spans 14 residues. Germline-derived CDR1 and CDR2 are MDHEN and SYDVKM. The ends were cut back, 3 bases at V and 13 bases at J, with 18 bases in the middle. This CDR3 reads CASSFRAGTRGLFF. The CDR3 region has the DNA TGTGCCAGCAGTTTTCGGGCGGGTACGAGGGGGCTGTTTTTT.

The rearrangement joins TRBV6-2 or TRBV6-3 to TRBJ1-2, with D possibly being TRBD1 (5 bases). The germline CDR1 and CDR2 sequences are MNHEY and SVGEGT. V was cut by 2 bases and J by 6 bases, with 13 bases left in between. The CDR3 contains 14 residues. CDR3 region: CASSYLLEGNGYTF. CDR3 DNA sequence: TGTGCCAGCAGTTACCTTTTGGAGGGGAATGGCTACACCTTC.

The genes are TRBV12-3 or TRBV12-4 and TRBJ2-5; D may be TRBD2 (7 bases). The germline V and J ends were trimmed by 4 bases and 6 bases, with 21 bases remaining between them. This CDR3 contains 16 residues. The CDR3 DNA reads as TGTGCCAGCAGTTCCCACGGGTTAGGGGGGGGAAAGACCCAGTACTTC. Its translation: CASSSHGLGGGKTQYF.

This clonotype was seen ten or more times. The chain employs TRBV18 and TRBJ2-2; TRBD2 matches 12 bases. The CDR3 runs 18 residues. Germline V gene data show CDR1 as KGHSH and CDR2 as LQKENI. J gave up 6 bases and V 3 bases, and 11 bases lay outside the gene matches. This CDR3 reads CASSPKTPTSGGPGELFF. DNA for the CDR3: TGTGCCAGCTCACCGAAAACGCCGACTAGCGGGGGTCCCGGGGAGCTGTTTTTT.

This sequence joins TRBV7-9 and TRBJ1-3, with D hard to call. This CDR3 is 15 amino acids long. V was clipped by 4 bases and J by 3 bases, with 13 bases between them. Germline V gives CDR1 SEHNR, CDR2 FQNEAQ (reference sequence). The CDR3 loop is CASSSVGRGGNTIYF. The CDR3 DNA sequence: TGTGCCAGCAGCTCTGTAGGACGGGGTGGAAACACCATATATTTT.

In this sample, this clonotype turned up many times. J is TRBJ1-1 and V is TRBV5-1, with D perhaps matching TRBD1 (6 bases). V gave up 2 bases and J gave up 4 bases, with 18 bases separating them. The CDR3 has 16 residues. The germline CDR1 and CDR2 sequences are SGHRS and YFSETQ. CDR3 region: CASSFNRAGASTEAFF. In nucleotides, the CDR3 is TGCGCCAGCAGCTTCAACCGGGCGGGGGCAAGCACTGAAGCTTTCTTT.

This clonotype was seen ten or more times. This chain links TRBV7-9 with TRBJ1-2, with D uncertain. Germline CDR1 SEHNR, CDR2 FQNEAQ (reference sequence). The germline V and J ends were trimmed by 3 bases and 2 bases, with 7 bases remaining between them. The CDR3 totals 13 residues. The CDR3 here is CASSFPANYGYTF. The CDR3 region has the DNA TGTGCCAGCAGCTTTCCAGCAAACTATGGCTACACCTTC.

This clonotype came up a few times. The gene calls are TRBV7-2 and TRBJ2-2; D might be TRBD1 (5 bases). Germline V gene lookup returns CDR1 SGHTA and CDR2 FQGNSA. The CDR3 loop spans 14 amino acids. Trimming took 2 bases from V and 4 from J, leaving 8 bases between them. Written as DNA, the CDR3 is TGTGCCAGCAGCTTACAGGGTATCACCGGGGAGCTGTTTTTT. Translated: CASSLQGITGELFF.

This clonotype has a handful of counts. The V gene is TRBV12-3 or TRBV12-4, the J gene TRBJ1-5; D unresolved. The CDR3 is made up of 14 amino acids. Trimming removed 5 bases at V and 5 bases at J, with 13 bases between. The CDR3 bases are TGTGCCAGCAGTGGGATTTCCCGCGATCAGCCCCAGCATTTT. This sequence encodes CASSGISRDQPQHF.

This clonotype appeared a single time. The chain combines TRBV5-1 with TRBJ1-4; D might be TRBD1 (6 bases). Trimming removed 5 bases at V and 3 bases at J, with 14 bases between. From germline, CDR1 is SGHRS and CDR2 YFSETQ. The CDR3 runs to 15 residues. CDR3 coding DNA: TGCGCCAGCAGTGGTACAGGGTCTCCTAATGAAAAACTGTTTTTT. Amino acid sequence: CASSGTGSPNEKLFF. The full variable domain, rest sourced from reference TRBV5-1 and TRBJ1-4, is KAGVTQTPRYLIKTRGQQVTLSCSPISGHRSVSWYQQTPGQGLQFLFEYFSETQRNKGNFPGRFSGRQFSNSRSEMNVSTLELGDSALYLCASSGTGSPNEKLFFGSGTQLSVL.

The chain links TRBV4-1 to TRBJ2-3, with TRBD1 as a possible D gene (7 bases). Looked up from germline, CDR1 is MGHRA and CDR2 is YSYEKL. The length of the CDR3 is 15 residues. V lost 2 bases, J lost 5 bases, and 14 bases lay in between. This CDR3 reads CASSQSGGGKDTQYF. Here the CDR3 DNA reads TGCGCCAGCAGCCAATCTGGAGGGGGCAAAGATACGCAGTATTTT.

The sample holds a few counts of this clonotype. The V call is TRBV5-1, the J call TRBJ2-1; 9 bases match TRBD2. The CDR3 contains 16 residues. V was clipped by 4 bases and J by 9 bases; unmatched bases: 14. Germline V gene sequence: CDR1 SGHRS, CDR2 YFSETQ. CDR3 sequence (DNA): TGCGCCAGCAGCGGGCCACAGGCGGGGGGGCCCATTGAGCAGTTCTTC. This codes for CASSGPQAGGPIEQFF.

The chain employs TRBV2 and TRBJ1-1; no firm D call. This CDR3 spans 14 amino acids. The germline CDR1 and CDR2 sequences are SNHLY and FYNNEI. Trimming took 6 bases from V and 3 from J, leaving 14 bases between them. The DNA of the CDR3 is TGTGCCAGCAGCCAACGGGTTAGGTACACTGAAGCTTTCTTT. Translation: CASSQRVRYTEAFF.

There are a few counts of this clonotype. The V and J genes are TRBV5-6 and TRBJ1-5; D is unresolved. V was pared by 1 base and J by 8 bases, with 16 bases between. Per germline, CDR1 SGHDT and CDR2 YYEEEE. The CDR3 covers 15 residues. In DNA form, the CDR3 reads TGTGCCAGCAGCTTGCATACAACCCTCGGGGAGCCCCAGCATTTT. Translation: CASSLHTTLGEPQHF.

This clonotype showed up just a few times. The CDR3 sequence is CASSIDRDTEAFF. The CDR3 bases are TGTGCCAGCAGTATCGACAGGGACACTGAAGCTTTCTTT. This chain links TRBV12-3 or TRBV12-4 with TRBJ1-1, with 7 bases identical to TRBD1. V lost 5 bases and J lost 3; bases outside the gene matches: 3. This CDR3 spans 13 amino acids.